A selection of T cell receptor beta chains follows, all from one sample in a study of blood T cell repertoires in COVID-19. Repertoires were generated with immunoSEQ multiplex PCR, while TCRdb's copy carries only in-frame clones and drops some. Of approximately 250,000 clones in the sample, roughly 86% are singletons; the top ten hold approximately 8.2%. Sequenced material: peripheral blood. The receptors were sampled from a man aged 35 to 55 with active or convalescent COVID-19. Each CDR3 is given with its conserved first and last residue. The D gene is left open where the match is weak. Size values are once, few and many counts, or a class for expanded clones, and some rows have none.

TRBV30,TRBJ1-1,NA,NA,CAWRPRGYTEAFF,TGTGCCTGGAGGCCCAGGGGTTACACTGAAGCTTTCTTT
TRBV5-4,TRBJ2-7,TRBD1,NA,CASSLTGSSYEQYF,TGTGCCAGCAGCCTGACAGGGAGCTCCTACGAGCAGTACTTC
TRBV3-1/TRBV3-2,TRBJ2-2,TRBD2,NA,CASSRRASGKTGELFF,TGTGCCAGCAGCCGTCGGGCTAGCGGAAAAACCGGGGAGCTGTTTTTT
TRBV4-1,TRBJ2-7,NA,NA,CASSQGAGVYEQYF,TGCGCCAGCAGCCAAGGGGCAGGGGTCTACGAGCAGTACTTC
TRBV2,TRBJ1-5,TRBD1,NA,CASSITPGGPQHF,TGTGCCAGCAGTATCACCCCAGGGGGGCCCCAGCATTTT
TRBV24-1,TRBJ2-7,TRBD2,NA,CATSTSGGAGPYEQYF,TGTGCCACCAGCACTAGCGGGGGGGCCGGACCCTACGAGCAGTACTTC
TRBV27,TRBJ2-7,NA,NA,CASSFGGLESYEQYF,TGTGCCAGCAGTTTCGGGGGGCTCGAAAGCTACGAGCAGTACTTC
TRBV6-5,TRBJ2-3,NA,NA,CASSYSESPTQYF,TGTGCCAGCAGTTACTCGGAGAGCCCTACGCAGTATTTT
TRBV10-1,TRBJ1-1,TRBD1,NA,CASSGSDRVTEAFF,TGCGCCAGCAGTGGATCCGACAGGGTCACTGAAGCTTTCTTT
TRBV19,TRBJ1-3,NA,NA,CASSKDSGNTIYF,TGTGCCAGTAGCAAGGACTCCGGAAACACCATATATTTT
TRBV30,TRBJ2-1,NA,NA,CAWSTTRSSYNEQFF,TGTGCCTGGAGTACAACTAGATCCTCCTACAATGAGCAGTTCTTC
TRBV6-5,TRBJ2-7,TRBD1,NA,CASSRDRVNEQYF,TGTGCCAGCAGTCGGGACAGGGTCAACGAGCAGTACTTC
TRBV19,TRBJ1-2,TRBD1,NA,CASSIPTGGGYTF,TGTGCCAGTAGTATCCCAACAGGGGGTGGCTACACCTTC
TRBV30,TRBJ1-2,NA,NA,CAGQTTVGCTF,TGTGCCGGACAAACTACAGTGGGGTGCACCTTC
TRBV2,TRBJ1-5,TRBD1,NA,CASSADRGPYSNQPQHF,TGTGCCAGCAGTGCGGACAGGGGACCGTATAGCAATCAGCCCCAGCATTTT
TRBV9,TRBJ2-3,TRBD2,NA,CASSVDNWGIAGGRDTQYF,TGTGCCAGCAGCGTAGATAATTGGGGAATAGCGGGGGGTAGAGATACGCAGTATTTT
TRBV15,TRBJ2-1,TRBD2,NA,CATSGLEWYEQFF,TGTGCCACCAGCGGACTAGAATGGTATGAGCAGTTCTTC
TRBV24-1,TRBJ2-2,TRBD1,NA,CATSDWDRGNTGELFF,TGTGCCACCAGTGATTGGGACAGGGGGAACACCGGGGAGCTGTTTTTT
TRBV12-1,TRBJ1-2,NA,NA,CATRTGAYRGYTF,TGTGCCACTCGGACAGGGGCATATCGTGGCTACACCTTC
TRBV7-3,TRBJ2-1,TRBD1,NA,CASSLDRADNEQFF,TGTGCCAGCAGCTTAGACAGGGCTGACAATGAGCAGTTCTTC
TRBV11-3,TRBJ1-2,NA,NA,CASSLPAADYGYTF,TGTGCCAGCAGCTTACCCGCCGCAGACTATGGCTACACCTTC
TRBV5-3,TRBJ2-3,NA,NA,CARSPKCCVCGTQYF,TGTGCCAGAAGCCCCAAATGCTGCGTGTGTGGTACGCAGTATTTT
TRBV10-3,TRBJ2-1,TRBD2,once,CAISDTSGSYNEQFF,TGTGCCATCAGTGATACTAGCGGCTCCTACAATGAGCAGTTCTTC
TRBV27,TRBJ2-5,TRBD2,NA,CASSFVYPSGGTQYF,TGTGCCAGCAGTTTTGTCTACCCCTCGGGGGGGACCCAGTACTTC
TRBV30,TRBJ2-1,TRBD2,NA,CAWSVGGSGYEQFF,TGTGCCTGGAGTGTAGGCGGGAGTGGCTATGAGCAGTTCTTC
TRBV19,TRBJ2-7,NA,NA,CARKQGPSSYEQYF,TGTGCCAGAAAACAGGGACCGAGCTCCTACGAGCAGTACTTC
TRBV10-3,TRBJ1-1,NA,many,CAISESRAGAFF,TGTGCCATCAGTGAGTCGAGGGCGGGAGCTTTCTTT
TRBV5-1,TRBJ2-7,TRBD1,NA,CASSGGQVGSEQYF,TGCGCCAGCAGCGGGGGACAGGTCGGCAGTGAGCAGTACTTC
TRBV4-1,TRBJ1-2,TRBD1,NA,CASSQGELTGTYGYTF,TGCGCCAGCAGCCAAGGGGAGTTGACAGGGACCTATGGCTACACCTTC
TRBV11-2,TRBJ2-7,NA,once,CASSSMTRTPREQYF,TGTGCCAGCAGCTCTATGACTAGGACCCCCCGGGAGCAGTACTTC
TRBV5-1,TRBJ2-1,TRBD2,NA,CASRQAGGVSYNEQFF,TGCGCCAGCCGACAGGCGGGGGGGGTCTCCTACAATGAGCAGTTCTTC
TRBV2,TRBJ1-1,NA,NA,CASSGSLNTEAFF,TGTGCCAGCAGTGGCTCACTTAACACTGAAGCTTTCTTT
TRBV24-1,TRBJ1-1,NA,NA,CATRGPNTEAFF,TGTGCCACCAGGGGGCCGAACACTGAAGCTTTCTTT
TRBV11-2,TRBJ2-7,NA,NA,CASLGGLRPYEQYF,TGTGCCAGCCTGGGGGGACTCAGGCCCTACGAGCAGTACTTC
TRBV24-1,TRBJ2-3,NA,NA,CATSDFADTQYF,TGTGCCACCAGTGATTTCGCGGATACGCAGTATTTT
TRBV7-6,TRBJ2-3,NA,many,CASSRQTTQKTDTQYF,TGTGCCAGCAGCCGGCAAACCACACAGAAAACAGATACGCAGTATTTT
TRBV28,TRBJ1-1,TRBD1,few,CASSPQGAGTEAFF,TGTGCCAGCAGTCCACAGGGGGCAGGGACTGAAGCTTTCTTT
TRBV4-1,TRBJ1-2,TRBD1,NA,CASSPRGHVGYTF,TGCGCCAGCAGCCCCAGGGGGCACGTTGGCTACACCTTC
TRBV7-6,TRBJ1-2,TRBD1,NA,CASSPHQTGSDGYTF,TGTGCCAGCAGCCCCCACCAGACAGGGTCAGATGGCTACACCTTC
TRBV29-1,TRBJ1-3,NA,NA,CSACRPGAGNTIYF,TGCAGCGCCTGTAGACCAGGGGCTGGAAACACCATATATTTT
TRBV5-3,TRBJ1-5,NA,NA,CARSPVSPYSNQPQHF,TGTGCCAGAAGCCCAGTCTCGCCATATAGCAATCAGCCCCAGCATTTT
TRBV24-1,TRBJ2-1,TRBD2,NA,CATSGGGRANEQFF,TGTGCCACCAGTGGTGGCGGGAGGGCCAATGAGCAGTTCTTC
TRBV24-1,TRBJ1-2,TRBD1,NA,CATRQGLGGYTF,TGTGCCACCCGACAGGGGCTGGGTGGCTACACCTTC
TRBV28,TRBJ1-5,NA,few,CASSFLTGSNQPQHF,TGTGCCAGCAGTTTTTTAACGGGGAGCAATCAGCCCCAGCATTTT
TRBV30,TRBJ2-6,NA,NA,CAWSVWGAGANVLTF,TGTGCCTGGAGTGTATGGGGCGCTGGGGCCAACGTCCTGACTTTC
TRBV30,TRBJ1-1,TRBD1,NA,CAWKQGQGGDTEAFF,TGTGCCTGGAAGCAAGGACAGGGCGGGGACACTGAAGCTTTCTTT
TRBV7-6,TRBJ2-1,NA,once,CASSQVRTSYNEQFF,TGTGCCAGCAGCCAGGTCCGGACATCTTACAATGAGCAGTTCTTC
TRBV7-9,TRBJ2-3,NA,NA,CASSLGTGDTQYF,TGTGCCAGCAGCTTAGGAACCGGAGATACGCAGTATTTT